The present T cell receptor (beta chain) was sequenced within a study of CD8+CD57+ T cells in acquired aplastic anemia. Turning to the study itself: Sorted CD4+ and CD8+ cells yielded DNA averaging approximately 3 ug.

CDR1 and CDR2 from the germline V gene are SNHLY and FYNNEI. The CDR3 contains 15 residues. The V and J ends lost 4 bases and 6 bases, in that order; junction bases with no gene match: 6. Genomic DNA acted as the template from which TCR beta VDJ combination and CDR3 sequence profiling were carried out. TCRdb re-analysed the reads in MiXCR, keeping a single row per CDR3 protein. The top ten hold 0.7% to 1% of the sample, which has hundreds of thousands of distinct CDR3 sequences, approximately 33% seen once. Those patients picked for sequencing had displayed CD8+CD57+ cell expansion on flow cytometry. Patients had undergone no therapy by the time their blood was sampled.

V and J are TRBV2 and TRBJ1-5; 10 positions match TRBD1. The specimen was sorted CD4+, CD8+, or CD8+CD57+ T cells (not recorded which) from PBMCs. The sequence was collected from a human donor with aplastic anemia. CDR3 coding DNA: TGTGCCAGCAGTGGAGACAGGGGGCCGGCTCAGCCCCAGCATTTT. It translates to CASSGDRGPAQPQHF.